This T cell receptor (beta chain) was observed in a study of blood T cell repertoires in COVID-19. As for the study in general: From the United States, Italy and Spain came samples of acute and convalescent COVID-19.

CDR1 is SNHLY, CDR2 FYNNEI, per germline. V lost 11 bases to trimming and J lost 0 bases, with 8 bases between them. The CDR3 contains 11 residues. The protocol was immunoSEQ multiplex PCR, while the TCRdb copy is restricted to in-frame clones and leaves out a portion. The table lists approximately 220,000 clones, 80% to 90% of them singletons. This clonotype was obtained from a woman aged 40 to 50 with acute COVID-19. Sequences were obtained from PBMCs or T cells enriched from blood (not recorded which). The gene calls are TRBV2 and TRBJ2-7, with D unclear. The CDR3 loop is CAGESSYEQYF. The DNA for the CDR3 is TGTGCCGGAGAGAGCTCCTACGAGCAGTACTTC.